This TCR beta chain was captured in a study of OX40 agonist ivuxolimab in advanced cancers. Looking at the study overall: As their treatment, patients were administered ivuxolimab, an agonistic anti-OX40 (CD134) antibody. General study findings and limits: Partial responders dosed at 0.1-3.0 mg/kg displayed clonal expansion ranking among the lowest. More expanded clones were seen, on average, in CD8+ T cells than in CD4+.

The length of the CDR3 is 14 residues. CDR1 SGHVS and CDR2 FNYEAQ come from the germline V gene. Trimming left V 2 bases short and J 2 bases short, with 10 bases between. In the case of this clone: The antigen is unknown.

The repertoire was sequenced with immunoSEQ multiplex PCR; TCRdb's copy has only in-frame clones and lacks some. The table has about 36,000 clones, roughly 72% seen once. This chain connects TRBV7-6 to TRBJ2-7; possible D gene TRBD2, 6 bases. This receptor was obtained from an adult with an advanced solid tumor such as melanoma, head and neck, liver or kidney cancer. Material: CD4+ or CD8+ T cells sorted from blood, obtained in a trial of the OX40 agonist ivuxolimab. CDR3 DNA: TGTGCCAGCAGCTTACAAGGCGGGACCTACGAGCAGTACTTC. Translation: CASSLQGGTYEQYF.